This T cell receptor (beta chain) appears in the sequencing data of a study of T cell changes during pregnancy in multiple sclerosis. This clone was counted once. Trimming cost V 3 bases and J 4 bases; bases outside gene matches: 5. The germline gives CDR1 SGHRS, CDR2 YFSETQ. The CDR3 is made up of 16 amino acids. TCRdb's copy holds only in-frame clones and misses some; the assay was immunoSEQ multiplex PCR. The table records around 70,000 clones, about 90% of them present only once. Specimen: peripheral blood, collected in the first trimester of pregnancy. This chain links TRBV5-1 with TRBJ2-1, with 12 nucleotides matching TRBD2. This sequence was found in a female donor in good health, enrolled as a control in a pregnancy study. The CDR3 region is CASSSPSGREYNEQFF. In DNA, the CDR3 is TGCGCCAGCAGCTCCCCTAGCGGGAGGGAGTACAATGAGCAGTTCTTC. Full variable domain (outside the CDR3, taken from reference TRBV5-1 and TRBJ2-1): KAGVTQTPRYLIKTRGQQVTLSCSPISGHRSVSWYQQTPGQGLQFLFEYFSETQRNKGNFPGRFSGRQFSNSRSEMNVSTLELGDSALYLCASSSPSGREYNEQFFGPGTRLTVL.